These 22 T cell receptor beta chains share one sample of origin, sequenced in a study of PD-1 blockade in classical Hodgkin lymphoma. Clones were sequenced by immunoSEQ multiplex PCR, and TCRdb holds only the in-frame ones, with some missing. This table holds more than 20,000 clones, 84% found once. Time point here: cycle 4 day 1 (C4D1), after less than 7 weeks of nivolumab. Exposure to brentuximab vedotin varied, and each patient had relapsed following autologous stem cell transplantation. The sample here was peripheral blood mononuclear cells (PBMCs), taken before the fourth cycle of nivolumab. Source of these receptors: a human donor with classical Hodgkin lymphoma.

The V gene is TRBV29-1, the J gene TRBJ1-2; D remains ambiguous. With 4 bases removed from V and 0 bases from J, the gap between germline ends came to 12 bases. CDR1 SQVTM and CDR2 ANQGSEA come from the germline V gene. This CDR3 has 14 amino acids. The CDR3, as DNA: TGCAGCGTTGTGGGTGATCCCTCTAACTATGGCTACACCTTC. This codes for CSVVGDPSNYGYTF.

The rearrangement links TRBV7-2 to TRBJ2-2; D gene unclear. The length of the CDR3 is 13 residues. Germline V gives CDR1 SGHTA, CDR2 FQGNSA. Trimming left V 1 base short and J 6 bases short, with 6 bases between. DNA of the CDR3: TGTGCCAGCAGCTTAGTAAGGGCCGGGGAGCTGTTTTTT. Its translation is CASSLVRAGELFF. The whole variable domain, remainder taken from reference TRBV7-2 and TRBJ2-2, is GAGVSQSPSNKVTEKGKDVELRCDPISGHTALYWYRQSLGQGLEFLIYFQGNSAPDKSGLPSDRFSAERTGGSVSTLTIQRTQQEDSAVYLCASSLVRAGELFFGEGSRLTVL.

This clone was found a few times. The chain carries TRBV5-5 and TRBJ1-1; D not certain. The CDR3 loop spans 13 amino acids. In germline, CDR1 is SGHKS, CDR2 YYEKEE (reference sequence). The V end was cut by 9 bases, the J end by 1 base, with 13 bases between. The DNA of the CDR3 is TGTGCCACGACGGCGTTTTCGAACACTGAAGCTTTCTTT. This sequence encodes CATTAFSNTEAFF.

This rearrangement joins TRBV4-1 to TRBJ1-5; the D is unclear. The V gene's germline CDR1 is MGHRA and CDR2 YSYEKL. Between the trimmed V and J ends, which lost 4 bases and 5 bases, there was a span of 9 bases. CDR3 size: 13 residues. As DNA, the CDR3 is TGCGCCAGCAGCCCCGCTCCAGATCAGCCCCAGCATTTT. Translated: CASSPAPDQPQHF.

V usage is TRBV27 and J usage is TRBJ1-1; D remains unclear. Germline V gives CDR1 MNHEY, CDR2 SMNVEV (reference sequence). The length of the CDR3 is 15 residues. The V gene lost 0 bases and the J gene lost 4 bases, with 12 bases spanning the gap. For the CDR3, the DNA is TGTGCCAGCAGTTTATCGGGCGGAGGAATCACTGAAGCTTTCTTT. Its translation: CASSLSGGGITEAFF.

About this clone: Sequence at one end of the junction differs from germline and may be a read error. J is TRBJ2-3 and V is TRBV27, with a possible D match to TRBD1 (7 bases). Germline CDR1 reads MNHEY; CDR2 reads SMNVEV (reference sequence). The CDR3 contains 14 residues. CDR3 in DNA: TGTGCCAGCAGTCTATCCCAGGGGGGAGATACGCAGTATTTT. As protein: CASSLSQGGDTQYF.

This chain links TRBV7-7 with TRBJ2-7, with a weak D call TRBD2 (7 bases). This CDR3 region has 19 residues. V lost 1 base, J lost 0 bases, and 22 bases lay in between. CDR1 SSHAT and CDR2 FNYEAQ come from the germline V gene (reference sequence). This CDR3 reads CASSLEGGGVATSSYEQYF. The DNA of the CDR3 is TGTGCCAGCAGCTTAGAAGGGGGGGGAGTGGCTACGAGCTCCTACGAGCAGTACTTC.

The genes are TRBV4-3 and TRBJ1-3; tentative D call: TRBD1 (5 bases). V lost 2 bases and J lost 0, with 8 bases in between. CDR3 size: 15 residues. The germline CDR1 and CDR2 sequences are LGHNA and YSLEER. CDR3 region: CASSQYQGSGNTIYF. CDR3 sequence (DNA): TGCGCCAGCAGCCAATATCAGGGCTCTGGAAACACCATATATTTT.

The chain has TRBV15 and TRBJ1-1, with 7 nucleotides matching TRBD1. J gave up 3 bases and V 5 bases, and 9 bases lay outside the gene matches. The CDR3 is made up of 15 amino acids. Germline assignment: CDR1 LNHNV and CDR2 YYDKDF (reference sequence). The DNA of the CDR3 is TGTGCCACCAGCGCGTCACAGGGGTTGTACACTGAAGCTTTCTTT. This translates into CATSASQGLYTEAFF. Supplemented by reference TRBV15 and TRBJ1-1, the full variable domain reads DAMVIQNPRYQVTQFGKPVTLSCSQTLNHNVMYWYQQKSSQAPKLLFHYYDKDFNNEADTPDNFQSRRPNTSFCFLDIRSPGLGDTAMYLCATSASQGLYTEAFFGQGTRLTVV.

V gene TRBV2 combines with J gene TRBJ2-3; unclear D gene. CDR1 is SNHLY and CDR2 is FYNNEI in the germline V gene. V shed 4 bases and J shed 5 bases, with 4 bases lying between them. The CDR3 is 11 residues long. CDR3 coding DNA: TGTGCCAGCAGTGGACTAGATACGCAGTATTTT. This codes for CASSGLDTQYF.

This chain links TRBV5-1 with TRBJ2-7; D is uncertain. The V gene lost 0 bases and the J gene lost 3 bases, with 10 bases spanning the gap. Germline values: CDR1 SGHRS, CDR2 YFSETQ. CDR3 size: 14 residues. CDR3 protein: CASSLVPDGYEQYF. CDR3 nucleotides: TGCGCCAGCAGCTTGGTGCCGGACGGCTACGAGCAGTACTTC.

This chain uses TRBV4-3 with TRBJ2-3, with 11 nucleotides matching TRBD2. The CDR3 runs 21 residues. Per the germline V gene, CDR1 is LGHNA and CDR2 is YSLEER. Germline trimming cut 0 bases from V and 2 bases from J; bases unmatched to any gene: 16. The CDR3 loop reads CASSQEWVASGRTLPTDTQYF. CDR3 DNA: TGCGCCAGCAGCCAAGAATGGGTCGCTAGCGGGAGGACCCTCCCCACAGATACGCAGTATTTT.

The V and J genes are TRBV4-1 and TRBJ2-7; D is unresolved. The V gene lost 0 bases and the J gene lost 7 bases, with 10 bases spanning the gap. Germline V gene lookup returns CDR1 MGHRA and CDR2 YSYEKL. The CDR3 loop spans 13 amino acids. The CDR3 sequence: CASSQDNAREQYF. The CDR3 nucleotides read TGCGCCAGCAGCCAAGATAACGCTAGGGAGCAGTACTTC.

About this clone itself: Other nucleotide sequences from this sample produce the same CDR3. V is TRBV6-5 and J is TRBJ2-7, with D perhaps TRBD1 (5 bases). Trimming took 0 bases from V and 0 from J, leaving 9 bases between them. The CDR3 contains 15 residues. The germline CDR1 and CDR2 sequences are MNHEY and SVGAGI. The CDR3, as DNA: TGTGCCAGCAGTTACTCCGGCCAGGGCTCCTACGAGCAGTACTTC. This encodes CASSYSGQGSYEQYF.

V usage is TRBV19 and J usage is TRBJ1-5; perhaps TRBD1 as D (5 bases). Trimming took 5 bases from V and 2 from J, leaving 16 bases between them. This CDR3 is 16 amino acids long. CDR1 and CDR2 from the germline V gene are LNHDA and SQIVND (reference sequence). CDR3 DNA sequence: TGTGCCAGTAGTCCCTTAGGGCAAGGGGGCAATCAGCCCCAGCATTTT. Amino acids: CASSPLGQGGNQPQHF.

This clone was counted a few times. This rearrangement joins TRBV2 to TRBJ1-2; 7 nucleotides line up with TRBD1. The ends lost 6 bases at V and 1 base at J; junction bases unmatched: 11. The germline CDR1 and CDR2 sequences are SNHLY and FYNNEI. The CDR3 totals 16 residues. Here the CDR3 reads CASSSGTETFNYGYTF. The CDR3 coding sequence is TGTGCCAGCAGCTCCGGGACAGAGACTTTTAACTATGGCTACACCTTC.

The V call is TRBV6-5, the J call TRBJ2-6; possibly TRBD2 for D (5 bases). The CDR3 loop spans 15 amino acids. In germline, CDR1 is MNHEY, CDR2 SVGAGI. The germline V and J ends were trimmed by 2 bases and 4 bases, with 9 bases remaining between them. The CDR3 DNA sequence: TGTGCCAGCAGTTACGAGGGAAGCGGGGCCAACGTCCTGACTTTC. Protein: CASSYEGSGANVLTF.

A single count supports this clone. V usage is TRBV2 and J usage is TRBJ1-5; the D gene is possibly TRBD1 (5 bases). Germline lookup yields CDR1 SNHLY and CDR2 FYNNEI. V lost 4 bases and J lost 6, with 10 bases in between. This CDR3 is built from 13 residues. The CDR3 sequence: CASSAEGSQPQHF. The CDR3, as DNA: TGTGCCAGCAGTGCGGAGGGGAGTCAGCCCCAGCATTTT.

The V call is TRBV7-8, the J call TRBJ2-1; maybe TRBD2 (6 bases). Germline CDR1 and CDR2: SGHVS and FQNEAQ. The CDR3 has 16 residues. V dropped 7 bases and J dropped 0 bases, with 16 bases sitting between them. CDR3 amino acids: CASTKRATSSYNEQFF. CDR3 sequence (DNA): TGTGCCAGCACCAAGCGGGCAACTAGCTCCTACAATGAGCAGTTCTTC.

As DNA, the CDR3 is TGTGCCAGCAGCCAGGACTCTGACTATAATGAGCAGTTCTTC. Protein product: CASSQDSDYNEQFF. V gene TRBV7-9 combines with J gene TRBJ2-1; D is perhaps TRBD2 (5 bases). Germline V gene data show CDR1 as SEHNR and CDR2 as FQNEAQ (reference sequence). Trimming removed 5 bases from V and 7 bases from J, with 15 bases in between. This CDR3 contains 14 residues.

V is TRBV7-3 and J is TRBJ2-2, with D perhaps TRBD1 or TRBD2 (5 bases each). The germline V gene has CDR1 SGHTA and CDR2 FQGTGA. The V and J ends lost 6 bases and 1 base respectively, with 12 bases between them. This CDR3 spans 15 amino acids. CDR3: CASRPGGGNTGELFF. In DNA, the CDR3 is TGTGCCAGCAGGCCTGGTGGGGGGAACACCGGGGAGCTGTTTTTT. Full variable domain (rest looked up from reference TRBV7-3 and TRBJ2-2): GAGVSQTPSNKVTEKGKYVELRCDPISGHTALYWYRQSLGQGPEFLIYFQGTGAADDSGLPNDRFFAVRPEGSVSTLKIQRTERGDSAVYLCASRPGGGNTGELFFGEGSRLTVL.

V gene TRBV28 combines with J gene TRBJ2-7, with a possible D match to TRBD2 (5 bases). CDR3 length: 11 residues. The germline CDR1 and CDR2 sequences are MDHEN and SYDVKM. Deletions cut 8 bases from V and 7 bases from J, with 12 bases between. CDR3 nucleotide sequence: TGTGCCAGCGGAGGCCATACAGAGCAGTACTTC. Amino acids: CASGGHTEQYF.